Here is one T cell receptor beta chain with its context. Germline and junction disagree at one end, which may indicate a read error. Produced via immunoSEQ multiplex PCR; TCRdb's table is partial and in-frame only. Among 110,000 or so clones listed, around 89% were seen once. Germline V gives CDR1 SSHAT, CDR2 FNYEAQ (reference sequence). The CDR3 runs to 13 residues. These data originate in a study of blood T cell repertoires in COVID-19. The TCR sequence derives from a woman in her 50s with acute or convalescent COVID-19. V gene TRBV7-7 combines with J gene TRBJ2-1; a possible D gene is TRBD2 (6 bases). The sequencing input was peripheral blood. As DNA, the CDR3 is TGTGCTAGCAGCCCGGGACTTCCTAATGAGCAGTTCTTC. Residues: CASSPGLPNEQFF. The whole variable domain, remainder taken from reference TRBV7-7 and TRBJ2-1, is GAGVSQSPRYKVTKRGQDVTLRCDPISSHATLYWYQQALGQGPEFLTYFNYEAQPDKSGLPSDRFSAERPEGSISTLTIQRTEQRDSAMYRCASSPGLPNEQFFGPGTRLTVL.